At least ten counts were recorded for the clone carrying this T cell receptor beta chain. After removal of 0 bases from V and 7 bases from J, the junction contained 6 bases not matched to a gene. Germline lookup yields CDR1 MNHEY and CDR2 SVGEGT. The CDR3 has 15 amino acids. TCRdb itself ran the RT-PCR reads through MiXCR, one entry per CDR3 protein. The table includes around 700,000 distinct CDR3 sequences, 13% to 15% detected once. Sample: memory CD4+ T cells from blood. The clonotype was recovered from a female donor in good health, serving as a healthy control. V and J are TRBV6-2 or TRBV6-3 and TRBJ2-1, with 7 bases fitting TRBD1. CDR3 bases: TGTGCCAGCAGTTACTCCAAGACAGGGACGAATGAGCAGTTCTTC. Protein product: CASSYSKTGTNEQFF.